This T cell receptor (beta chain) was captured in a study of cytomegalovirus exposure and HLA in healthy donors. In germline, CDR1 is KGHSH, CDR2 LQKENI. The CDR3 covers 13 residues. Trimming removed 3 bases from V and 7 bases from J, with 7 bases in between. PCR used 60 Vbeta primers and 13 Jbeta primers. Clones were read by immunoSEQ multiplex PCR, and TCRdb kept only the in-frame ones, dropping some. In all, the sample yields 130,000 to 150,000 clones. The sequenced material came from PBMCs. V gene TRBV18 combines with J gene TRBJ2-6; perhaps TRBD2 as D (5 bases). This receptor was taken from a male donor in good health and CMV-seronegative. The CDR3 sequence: CASSPPSANVLTF. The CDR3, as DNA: TGTGCCAGCTCACCCCCTAGCGCCAACGTCCTGACTTTC.